A single sample is the source of the 27 T cell receptor beta chains below, sequenced in a study of blood T cell repertoires in COVID-19 (dated by TCRdb to about 2020). The method was the immunoSEQ multiplex PCR assay. The table was pulled from immuneACCESS by TCRdb, which kept in-frame rearrangements only. Such tables lose some clones; where checked, under half of the loss comes from unresolved V genes, and the rest has no known cause. This sample gives approximately 470,000 clones in total; about 90% of them show up just once. About 0.65% of the sample is in the top ten clones. Sequencing used PBMCs or T cells enriched from blood (not recorded which). All receptors come from a woman aged 18-29 years who had recovered from COVID-19.

The rearrangement uses TRBV11-2 and TRBJ1-5; maybe TRBD1 (5 bases). The CDR3 contains 15 residues. The V end lost 6 bases, the J end lost 8 bases, and 20 bases lay between the germline ends. Germline CDR1 reads SGHAT; CDR2 reads FQNNGV. The CDR3 bases are TGTGCCAGCAGTCTCGGGACTTACCAAGAGGAGCCCCAGCATTTT. Amino acids: CASSLGTYQEEPQHF.

The rearrangement joins TRBV18 to TRBJ1-1; 10 nucleotides line up with TRBD1. There are 16 residues in the CDR3. Germline V gene lookup returns CDR1 KGHSH and CDR2 LQKENI. J lost 2 bases, V lost 6 bases, and 9 bases had no gene match. CDR3 loop: CASSPTWTGGNTEAFF. In nucleotides, the CDR3 is TGTGCCAGCTCGCCCACCTGGACAGGGGGAAACACTGAAGCTTTCTTT. The full variable domain, rest sourced from reference TRBV18 and TRBJ1-1, is NAGVMQNPRHLVRRRGQEARLRCSPMKGHSHVYWYRQLPEEGLKFMVYLQKENIIDESGMPKERFSAEFPKEGPSILRIQQVVRGDSAAYFCASSPTWTGGNTEAFFGQGTRLTVV.

V gene TRBV27 combines with J gene TRBJ2-7, with a tentative D call TRBD2 (6 bases). V lost 3 bases to trimming and J lost 3 bases, with 15 bases between them. The germline V gene has CDR1 MNHEY and CDR2 SMNVEV (reference sequence). This CDR3 is built from 15 residues. CDR3: CASSLGLALDYEQYF. The CDR3 nucleotides are TGTGCCAGCAGTTTGGGACTGGCCCTTGACTACGAGCAGTACTTC.

V gene TRBV19 combines with J gene TRBJ2-1; 11 nucleotides align to TRBD2. Trimming removed 2 bases from V and 2 bases from J; junction bases left unmatched: 8. The V gene's germline CDR1 is LNHDA and CDR2 SQIVND (reference sequence). The CDR3 consists of 18 residues. The CDR3 protein is CASSILAGGRSTYNEQFF. The CDR3 DNA sequence: TGTGCCAGTAGTATACTAGCGGGGGGCAGGAGCACCTACAATGAGCAGTTCTTC.

The chain recombines TRBV5-1 with TRBJ2-1; 9 nucleotides align to TRBD1. The CDR3 length is 14 residues. Trimming at V came to 4 bases and at J to 8 bases, leaving 7 bases not matched to a gene. Germline V gene sequence: CDR1 SGHRS, CDR2 YFSETQ. The CDR3 reads CASSHDRGEDEQFF. CDR3 nucleotide sequence: TGCGCCAGCAGCCACGACAGGGGGGAGGATGAGCAGTTCTTC.

This clone turned up a few times. The J gene is TRBJ1-1, the V gene TRBV7-9, with 10 bases lining up with TRBD1. This CDR3 has 17 amino acids. Germline lookup yields CDR1 SEHNR and CDR2 FQNEAQ (reference sequence). V lost 6 bases and J lost 3; bases outside the gene matches: 13. This CDR3 is CASRSGTGEFLDTEAFF. The CDR3 bases are TGTGCCAGCAGATCCGGGACAGGGGAGTTCCTGGACACTGAAGCTTTCTTT.

The gene calls are TRBV6-5 and TRBJ1-2; D gene uncertain. The CDR3 is 13 residues long. With 2 bases removed from V and 4 bases from J, the gap between germline ends came to 8 bases. Germline-derived CDR1 and CDR2 are MNHEY and SVGAGI. DNA for the CDR3: TGTGCCAGCAGTTACGACTGGGTCTATGGCTACACCTTC. This translates into CASSYDWVYGYTF.

The chain has TRBV3-1 (or the pseudogene TRBV3-2) and TRBJ1-5; D remains unclear. V dropped 0 bases and J dropped 4 bases, with 7 bases sitting between them. Germline V CDR1 and CDR2: LGHDT, YNNKEL (reference sequence). This CDR3 is 14 amino acids long. CDR3 in DNA: TGTGCCAGCAGCCAAGATCCACAGAATCAGCCCCAGCATTTT. Translating gives CASSQDPQNQPQHF.

Regarding this clone: This sample also contains other DNA sequences that code for the same CDR3. The rearrangement joins TRBV6-5 to TRBJ1-2; 8 nucleotides match TRBD1. This CDR3 is 13 amino acids long. The J segment lost 6 bases and the V segment lost 6 bases, leaving 6 bases of the junction unmatched. The germline V gene has CDR1 MNHEY and CDR2 SVGAGI. The CDR3 region is CASSRTGLNGYTF. In DNA form, the CDR3 reads TGTGCCAGCAGCCGGACAGGGCTAAATGGCTACACCTTC.

This clone showed up just a few times. The V and J genes are TRBV2 and TRBJ1-5, with 7 bases that match TRBD1. The V gene end was trimmed by 1 base and the J gene end by 0 bases; junction bases not matched to a gene: 6. CDR3 length: 17 amino acids. Per germline, CDR1 SNHLY and CDR2 FYNNEI. The DNA of the CDR3 is TGTGCCAGCAGTGAAGTCGGGACAGTTCATAGCAATCAGCCCCAGCATTTT. The encoded protein is CASSEVGTVHSNQPQHF. The full variable domain, completed using reference TRBV2 and TRBJ1-5, is EPEVTQTPSHQVTQMGQEVILRCVPISNHLYFYWYRQILGQKVEFLVSFYNNEISEKSEIFDDQFSVERPDGSNFTLKIRSTKLEDSAMYFCASSEVGTVHSNQPQHFGDGTRLSIL.

V and J are TRBV6-2 or TRBV6-3 and TRBJ2-2; the match to TRBD2 covers 9 bases. Germline CDR1 is MNHEY and CDR2 is SVGEGT. V shed 4 bases and J 0 bases; nucleotides not matched to a gene: 9. There are 18 residues in the CDR3. In DNA, the CDR3 is TGTGCCAGCAGTTCGCCTAGAGCGGGGGGCGCGAACACCGGGGAGCTGTTTTTT. Amino acids: CASSSPRAGGANTGELFF.

The CDR3 here is CASSFGVGDNEKLFF. CDR3 nucleotides: TGCGCCAGCAGCTTCGGGGTCGGAGATAATGAAAAACTGTTTTTT. The chain has TRBV5-1 and TRBJ1-4; D gene uncertain. CDR3 length: 15 residues. Germline V gives CDR1 SGHRS, CDR2 YFSETQ. V was clipped by 2 bases and J by 4 bases, with 12 bases between them.

The CDR3 is CASTKRGTSGYEQYF. CDR3 nucleotides: TGTGCCAGCACTAAAAGGGGGACTAGCGGTTACGAGCAGTACTTC. V gene TRBV28 combines with J gene TRBJ2-7, with TRBD2 identical over 11 bases. J gave up 4 bases and V 7 bases, and 9 bases lay outside the gene matches. Germline CDR1 is MDHEN and CDR2 is SYDVKM. There are 15 residues in the CDR3.

The V call is TRBV29-1, the J call TRBJ1-2; D might be TRBD1 (6 bases). Deletions cut 6 bases from V and 13 bases from J, with 21 bases between. Germline V gene sequence: CDR1 SQVTM, CDR2 ANQGSEA. The CDR3 is 12 amino acids. CDR3 in DNA: TGCAGCGTGGAAAACAGGGTAACGGAGGTCACCTTC. The encoded protein is CSVENRVTEVTF.

V and J are TRBV7-6 and TRBJ2-1; maybe TRBD2 (7 bases). The CDR3 length is 16 residues. Trimming left V 2 bases short and J 4 bases short, with 15 bases between. The V gene's germline CDR1 is SGHVS and CDR2 FNYEAQ. CDR3 sequence: CASSLLGAGAYNEQFF. CDR3 bases: TGTGCCAGCAGCTTACTGGGGGCGGGGGCATACAATGAGCAGTTCTTC.

This clone was counted only a few times. This chain connects TRBV28 to TRBJ1-5; possibly TRBD1 for D (6 bases). The CDR3 loop spans 15 amino acids. Trimming stripped 4 bases from V and 3 bases from J, with 13 bases between. Germline CDR1 and CDR2: MDHEN and SYDVKM. The CDR3 loop is CASSSPGQYNQPQHF. The DNA for the CDR3 is TGTGCCAGCAGTTCCCCCGGACAGTACAATCAGCCCCAGCATTTT.

V usage is TRBV7-8 and J usage is TRBJ1-1, with D perhaps matching TRBD1 (5 bases). The germline V gene has CDR1 SGHVS and CDR2 FQNEAQ. CDR3 length equals 15 residues. The V gene lost 5 bases and the J gene lost 6 bases, with 19 bases spanning the gap. CDR3 residues: CASSGRVGGVPEAFF. Here the CDR3 DNA reads TGTGCCAGCAGCGGAAGAGTGGGGGGGGTCCCTGAAGCTTTCTTT.

This chain uses TRBV9 with TRBJ2-1; a possible D gene is TRBD2 (6 bases). The germline gives CDR1 SGDLS, CDR2 YYNGEE. V dropped 4 bases and J dropped 4 bases, with 15 bases sitting between them. This CDR3 has 15 amino acids. CDR3 amino acids: CASSPGDELYNEQFF. DNA of the CDR3: TGTGCCAGCAGCCCGGGGGATGAGCTATACAATGAGCAGTTCTTC.

Notes on this clone: The same CDR3 arises from other DNA sequences in this sample as well. The rearrangement links TRBV6-5 to TRBJ2-3; D remains unclear. V lost 0 bases and J lost 6, with 4 bases in between. CDR1 is MNHEY, CDR2 SVGAGI, per germline. The CDR3 is 12 amino acids. In nucleotides, the CDR3 is TGTGCCAGCAGTTACTCGAGGGATACGCAGTATTTT. This translates into CASSYSRDTQYF.

This clone has a single count. V gene TRBV3-1 (or the pseudogene TRBV3-2) combines with J gene TRBJ2-5, with TRBD2 matching over 11 bases. Germline V gene sequence: CDR1 LGHDT, CDR2 YNNKEL (reference sequence). The trim removed 4 bases at V and 5 bases at J, leaving 15 bases unmatched. The CDR3 totals 18 residues. The CDR3 reads CASSPRVSGGAKRETQYF. The CDR3 region has the DNA TGTGCCAGCAGCCCACGGGTTAGCGGGGGGGCTAAAAGGGAGACCCAGTACTTC.

This clone came up once. The chain couples TRBV10-3 to TRBJ1-5, with D unresolved. Germline CDR1 and CDR2: ENHRY and SYGVKD. Trimming took off 6 bases at V and 5 bases at J, with 17 bases between the two ends. This CDR3 has 15 amino acids. CDR3 nucleotide sequence: TGTGCCATCAGCATCGGTGAGTTTGGTGATCAGCCCCAGCATTTT. Its translation is CAISIGEFGDQPQHF.

The genes are TRBV4-1 and TRBJ2-4; 7 bases map to TRBD1. With V trimmed by 2 bases and J by 1 base, 14 bases remained unmatched. Germline CDR1 reads MGHRA; CDR2 reads YSYEKL. This CDR3 has 19 amino acids. The CDR3 loop is CASSQQTLRGRRAKNIQYF. CDR3 DNA: TGCGCCAGCAGCCAACAAACCCTGAGGGGGCGCCGGGCCAAAAACATTCAGTACTTC.

For the CDR3, the DNA is TGTGCCAGCAGTTTCAACCGGGGGTCAGGGTACACCTTC. This translates into CASSFNRGSGYTF. The chain has TRBV28 and TRBJ1-2; weak D call: TRBD1 (5 bases). Trimming pared 3 bases from V and 11 bases from J, leaving 16 bases between. Germline CDR1 reads MDHEN; CDR2 reads SYDVKM. The CDR3 length is 13 residues.

The CDR3 coding sequence is TGTGCCAGCAGCGCCGAGGAGGGTACTGAAGCTTTCTTT. Protein sequence: CASSAEEGTEAFF. This chain connects TRBV6-4 to TRBJ1-1, with D unresolved. The CDR3 has 13 residues. Deletions cut 6 bases from V and 5 bases from J, with 13 bases between. Germline CDR1 and CDR2: MRHNA and SNTAGT.

This chain links TRBV28 with TRBJ1-6; D is uncertain. Germline-derived CDR1 and CDR2 are MDHEN and SYDVKM. The CDR3 is 15 amino acids. Trimming took 3 bases from V and 6 from J, leaving 12 bases between them. The CDR3 sequence: CASSFETTVNSPLHF. DNA for the CDR3: TGTGCCAGCAGTTTCGAAACAACAGTTAATTCACCCCTCCACTTT.

About this clone: Other DNA sequences from this sample encode an identical CDR3 as well. The chain carries TRBV30 and TRBJ1-3; D not resolved. Germline CDR1 reads GTSNPN; CDR2 reads SVGIG (reference sequence). Deletions cut 2 bases from V and 3 bases from J, with 2 bases between. This CDR3 region has 11 residues. The CDR3 DNA sequence: TGTGCCTGGAGTCGTGGAAACACCATATATTTT. Protein sequence: CAWSRGNTIYF.

The chain is built from TRBV11-2 and TRBJ2-1; 10 bases line up with TRBD2. With 6 bases clipped from V and 7 bases from J, the junction kept 9 bases outside the gene matches. Per germline, CDR1 SGHAT and CDR2 FQNNGV. CDR3 length: 15 residues. DNA of the CDR3: TGTGCCAGCAGTTCAATAGCGGGGGGTCAAAATGAGCAGTTCTTC. Translating it yields CASSSIAGGQNEQFF.